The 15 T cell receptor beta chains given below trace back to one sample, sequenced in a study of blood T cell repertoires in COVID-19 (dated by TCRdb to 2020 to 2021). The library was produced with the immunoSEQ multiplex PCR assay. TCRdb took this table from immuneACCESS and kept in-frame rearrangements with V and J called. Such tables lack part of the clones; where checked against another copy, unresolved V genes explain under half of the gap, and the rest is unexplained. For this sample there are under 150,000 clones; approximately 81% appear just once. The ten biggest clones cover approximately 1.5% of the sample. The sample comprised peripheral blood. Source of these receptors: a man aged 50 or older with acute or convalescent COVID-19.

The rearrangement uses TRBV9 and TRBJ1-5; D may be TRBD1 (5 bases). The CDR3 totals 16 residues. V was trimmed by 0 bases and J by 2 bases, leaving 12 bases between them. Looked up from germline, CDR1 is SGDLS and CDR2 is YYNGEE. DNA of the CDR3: TGTGCCAGCAGCGTAGGCGGGGGGTTGGGCAATCAGCCCCAGCATTTT. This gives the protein CASSVGGGLGNQPQHF.

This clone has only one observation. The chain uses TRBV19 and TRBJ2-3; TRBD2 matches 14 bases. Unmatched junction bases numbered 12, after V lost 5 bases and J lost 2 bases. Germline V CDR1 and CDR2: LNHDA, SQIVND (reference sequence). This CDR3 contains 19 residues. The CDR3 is CASSYAGTSGGKDTDTQYF. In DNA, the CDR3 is TGTGCCAGTAGTTACGCCGGGACTAGCGGGGGCAAAGACACAGATACGCAGTATTTT.

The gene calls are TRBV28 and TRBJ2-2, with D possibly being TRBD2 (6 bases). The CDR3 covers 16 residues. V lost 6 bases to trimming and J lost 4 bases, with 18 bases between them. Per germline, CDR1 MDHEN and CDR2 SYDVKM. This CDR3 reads CASSYGSLGITGELFF. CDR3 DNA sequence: TGTGCCAGCAGCTACGGGAGCTTGGGTATCACCGGGGAGCTGTTTTTT.

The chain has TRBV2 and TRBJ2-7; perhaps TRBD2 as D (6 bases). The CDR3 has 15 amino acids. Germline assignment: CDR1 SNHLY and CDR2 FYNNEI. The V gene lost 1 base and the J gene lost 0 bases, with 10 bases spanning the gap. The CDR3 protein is CASSEGDWSSYEQYV. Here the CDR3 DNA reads TGTGCCAGCAGTGAAGGGGACTGGAGCTCCTACGAGCAGTACGTC.

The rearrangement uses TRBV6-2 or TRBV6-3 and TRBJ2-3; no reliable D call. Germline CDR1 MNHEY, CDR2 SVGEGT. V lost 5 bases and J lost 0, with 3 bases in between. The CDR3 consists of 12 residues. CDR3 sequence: CASSHSTDTQYF. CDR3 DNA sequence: TGTGCCAGCAGTCATAGCACAGATACGCAGTATTTT.

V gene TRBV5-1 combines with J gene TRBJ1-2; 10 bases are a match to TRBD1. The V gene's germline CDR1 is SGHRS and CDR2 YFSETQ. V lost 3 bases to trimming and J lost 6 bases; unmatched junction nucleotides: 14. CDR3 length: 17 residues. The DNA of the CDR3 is TGCGCCAGCAGCTCGCCCGTCTTTGGACAGGGGGTACATGGCTACACCTTC. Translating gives CASSSPVFGQGVHGYTF.

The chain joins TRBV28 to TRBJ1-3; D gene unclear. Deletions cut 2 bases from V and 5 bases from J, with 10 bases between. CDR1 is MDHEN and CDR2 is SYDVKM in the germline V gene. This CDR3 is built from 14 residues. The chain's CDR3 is CASSLRVLRNTIYF. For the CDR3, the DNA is TGTGCCAGCAGTTTACGGGTGTTGAGAAACACCATATATTTT.

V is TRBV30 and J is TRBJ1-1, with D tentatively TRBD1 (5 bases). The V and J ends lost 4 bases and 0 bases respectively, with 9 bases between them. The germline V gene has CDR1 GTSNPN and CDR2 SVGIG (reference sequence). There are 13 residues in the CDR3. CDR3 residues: CAWKDNMNTEAFF. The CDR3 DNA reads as TGTGCCTGGAAGGACAACATGAACACTGAAGCTTTCTTT. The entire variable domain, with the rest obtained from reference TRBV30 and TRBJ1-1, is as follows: SQTIHQWPATLVQPVGSPLSLECTVEGTSNPNLYWYRQAAGRGLQLLFYSVGIGQISSEVPQNLSASRPQDRQFILSSKKLLLSDSGFYLCAWKDNMNTEAFFGQGTRLTVV.

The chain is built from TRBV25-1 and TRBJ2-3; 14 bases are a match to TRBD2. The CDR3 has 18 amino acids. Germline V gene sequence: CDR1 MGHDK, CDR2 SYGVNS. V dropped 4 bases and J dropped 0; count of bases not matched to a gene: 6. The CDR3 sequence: CASSARTSGGLSTDTQYF. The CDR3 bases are TGTGCCAGCAGTGCCAGGACTAGCGGGGGGCTTAGCACAGATACGCAGTATTTT.

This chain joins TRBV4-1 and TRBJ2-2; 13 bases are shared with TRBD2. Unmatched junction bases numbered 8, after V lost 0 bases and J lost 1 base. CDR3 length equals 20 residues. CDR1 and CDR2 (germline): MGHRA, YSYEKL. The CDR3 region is CASSQDPPGLAGLNTGELFF. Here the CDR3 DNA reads TGCGCCAGCAGCCAAGATCCGCCGGGACTAGCGGGGCTGAACACCGGGGAGCTGTTTTTT.

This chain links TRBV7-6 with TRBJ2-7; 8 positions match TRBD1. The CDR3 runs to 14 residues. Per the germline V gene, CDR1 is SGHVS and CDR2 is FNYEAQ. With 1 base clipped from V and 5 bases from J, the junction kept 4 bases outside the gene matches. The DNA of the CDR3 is TGTGCCAGCAGCTTAGTAGCAGGGGGCCACGAGCAGTACGTC. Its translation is CASSLVAGGHEQYV.

CDR3 in DNA: TGTGCCAGCAGGGGTACGCCCGCTCGGACAGGGGGCAATCAGCCCCAGCATTTT. This codes for CASRGTPARTGGNQPQHF. This chain uses TRBV28 with TRBJ1-5, with 9 bases that match TRBD1. The CDR3 extends over 18 amino acids. The junction had 14 bases not matched to a gene; V was cut back by 6 bases and J by 2 bases. Germline assignment: CDR1 MDHEN and CDR2 SYDVKM.

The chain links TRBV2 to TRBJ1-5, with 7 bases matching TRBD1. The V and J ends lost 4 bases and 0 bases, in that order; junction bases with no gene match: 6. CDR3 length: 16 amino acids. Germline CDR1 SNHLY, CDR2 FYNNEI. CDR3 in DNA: TGTGCCAGCAGTGGGCAGGGGGTGGGTAGCAATCAGCCCCAGCATTTT. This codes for CASSGQGVGSNQPQHF. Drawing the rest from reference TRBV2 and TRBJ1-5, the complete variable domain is EPEVTQTPSHQVTQMGQEVILRCVPISNHLYFYWYRQILGQKVEFLVSFYNNEISEKSEIFDDQFSVERPDGSNFTLKIRSTKLEDSAMYFCASSGQGVGSNQPQHFGDGTRLSIL.

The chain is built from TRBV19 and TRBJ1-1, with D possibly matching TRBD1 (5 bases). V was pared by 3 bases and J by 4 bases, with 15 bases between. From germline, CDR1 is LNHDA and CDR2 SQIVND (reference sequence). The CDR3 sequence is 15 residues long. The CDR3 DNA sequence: TGTGCCAGTAGTATGGGGTCAGGGTTGGGCACTGAAGCTTTCTTT. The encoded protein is CASSMGSGLGTEAFF.

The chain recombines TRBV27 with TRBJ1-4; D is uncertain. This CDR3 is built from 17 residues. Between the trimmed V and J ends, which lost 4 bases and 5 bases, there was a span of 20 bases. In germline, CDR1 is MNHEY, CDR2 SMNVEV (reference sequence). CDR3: CASSSWLSGVKNEKLFF. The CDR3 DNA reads TGTGCCAGCAGTTCATGGCTGAGCGGGGTAAAAAATGAAAAACTGTTTTTT.